Given below is one TCR beta chain in context. This receptor's antigen is unknown. No base quality information exists; no much larger clone differs at one position. The CDR3 has 18 amino acids, counting the end cysteine and phenylalanine. Left in the record is the CDR3 DNA by itself, 54 bases read in frame from the first base. The junction carries 23 bases between V and J, which are trimmed by 5 bases and 6 bases respectively. Sequences MNHEY (CDR1) and SMNVEV (CDR2) are obtained from the germline V gene (reference sequence). The library was built by means of RT-PCR. TCRdb shows the sequencer as NextSeq 550. TCRdb reprocessed the public reads (quality trimming at Q25 with fastp, clone calling with MiXCR) and kept in-frame beta chains. One record per CDR3 amino acid sequence lists the most common genes and DNA. This sample holds 100,000 to 130,000 distinct CDR3 sequences; 35% were observed only once. Jointly, the top ten make up approximately 30% of the sample.

The data were taken from a study of patients and donors after allogeneic stem cell transplantation (dated by TCRdb to about 2020). The specimen sequenced was blood, either unsorted or a sorted T cell fraction (not recorded which). This sequence was found in a human donor who was either an allogeneic HSCT recipient or a stem cell or donor lymphocyte infusion donor (not recorded which). It is not recorded whose cells these are; they may come from a transplant donor. The chain is encoded by TRBV27 joined to TRBJ1-6, with TRBD1 tentatively as D gene (5 bases match). The CDR3 region has the sequence CASSLNRVRGSGNSPLHF. Read as DNA, the sequence is TGTGCCAGCAGTCTAAACCGTGTGAGGGGCTCGGGTAATTCACCCCTCCACTTT.